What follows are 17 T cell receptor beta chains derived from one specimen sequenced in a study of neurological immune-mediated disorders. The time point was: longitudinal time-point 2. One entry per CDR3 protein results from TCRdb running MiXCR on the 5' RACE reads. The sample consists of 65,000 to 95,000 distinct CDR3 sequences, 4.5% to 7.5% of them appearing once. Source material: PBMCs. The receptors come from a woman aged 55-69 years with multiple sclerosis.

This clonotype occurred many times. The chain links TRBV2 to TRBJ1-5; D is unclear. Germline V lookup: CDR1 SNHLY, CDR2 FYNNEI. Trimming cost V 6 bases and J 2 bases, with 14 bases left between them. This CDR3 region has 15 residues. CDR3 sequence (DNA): TGTGCCAGCAGGGAACTAGGGTTCGGCAATCAGCCCCAGCATTTT. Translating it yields CASRELGFGNQPQHF.

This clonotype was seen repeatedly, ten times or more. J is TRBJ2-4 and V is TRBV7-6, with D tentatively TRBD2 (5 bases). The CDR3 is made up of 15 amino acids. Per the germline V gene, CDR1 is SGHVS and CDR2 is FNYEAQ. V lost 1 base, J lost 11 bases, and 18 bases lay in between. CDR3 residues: CASSLVSGARTVQYF. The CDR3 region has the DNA TGTGCCAGCAGCTTAGTTTCAGGAGCGCGGACTGTTCAGTACTTC.

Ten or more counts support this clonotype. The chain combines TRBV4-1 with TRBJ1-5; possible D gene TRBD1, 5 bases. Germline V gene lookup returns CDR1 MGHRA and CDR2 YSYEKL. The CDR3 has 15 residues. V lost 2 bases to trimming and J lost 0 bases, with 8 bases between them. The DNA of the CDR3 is TGCGCCAGCAGCCAACAGGGATATAGCAATCAGCCCCAGCATTTT. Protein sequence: CASSQQGYSNQPQHF.

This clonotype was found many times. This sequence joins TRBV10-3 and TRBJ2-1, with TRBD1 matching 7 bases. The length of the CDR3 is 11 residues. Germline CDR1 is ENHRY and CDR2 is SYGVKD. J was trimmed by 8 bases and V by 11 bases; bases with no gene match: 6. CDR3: CAVQGVDEQFF. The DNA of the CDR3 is TGTGCCGTCCAGGGGGTCGATGAGCAGTTCTTC.

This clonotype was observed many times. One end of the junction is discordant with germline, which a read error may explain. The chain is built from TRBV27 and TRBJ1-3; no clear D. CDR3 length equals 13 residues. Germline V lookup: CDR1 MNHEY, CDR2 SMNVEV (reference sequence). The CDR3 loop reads CASSLSPGNTIYF. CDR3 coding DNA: TGTGCCAGCAGCTTATCCCCTGGAAACACCATATATTTT.

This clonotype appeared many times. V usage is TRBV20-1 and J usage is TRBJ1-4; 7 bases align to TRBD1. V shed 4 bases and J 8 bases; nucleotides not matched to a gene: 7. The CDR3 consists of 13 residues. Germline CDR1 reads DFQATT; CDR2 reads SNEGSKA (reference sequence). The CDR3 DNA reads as TGCAGTGCTATCAGACAGGGAGGGGAAAAACTGTTTTTT. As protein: CSAIRQGGEKLFF.

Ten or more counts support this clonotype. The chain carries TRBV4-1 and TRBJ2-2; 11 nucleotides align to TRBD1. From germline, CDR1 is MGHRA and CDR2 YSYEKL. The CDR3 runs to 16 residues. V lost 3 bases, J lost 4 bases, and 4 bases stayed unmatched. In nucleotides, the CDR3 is TGCGCCAGCAGCCAGGAGGGACAGGGGGGCACCGGGGAGCTGTTTTTT. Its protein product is CASSQEGQGGTGELFF.

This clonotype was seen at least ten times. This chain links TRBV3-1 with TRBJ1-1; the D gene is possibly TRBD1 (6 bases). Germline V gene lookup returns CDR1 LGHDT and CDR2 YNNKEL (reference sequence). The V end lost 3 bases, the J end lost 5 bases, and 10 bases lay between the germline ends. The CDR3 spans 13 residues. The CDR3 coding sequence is TGTGCCAGCAGCCAGGGGGCAAGGACTGAAGCTTTCTTT. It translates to CASSQGARTEAFF.

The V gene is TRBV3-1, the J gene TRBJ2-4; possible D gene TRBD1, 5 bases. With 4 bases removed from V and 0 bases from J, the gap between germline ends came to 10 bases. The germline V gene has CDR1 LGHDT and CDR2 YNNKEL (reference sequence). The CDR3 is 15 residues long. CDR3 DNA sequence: TGTGCCAGCAGCCCTGGGGCCCTAGCCAAAAACATTCAGTACTTC. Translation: CASSPGALAKNIQYF.

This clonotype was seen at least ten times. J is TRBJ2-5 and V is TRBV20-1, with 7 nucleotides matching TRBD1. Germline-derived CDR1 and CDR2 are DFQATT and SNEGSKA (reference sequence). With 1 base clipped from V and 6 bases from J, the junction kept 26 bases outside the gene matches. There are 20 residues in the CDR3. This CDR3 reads CSARGGDRDGEHPVEKTQYF. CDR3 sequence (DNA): TGCAGTGCTAGAGGTGGCGACAGGGATGGGGAGCACCCCGTCGAGAAGACCCAGTACTTC.

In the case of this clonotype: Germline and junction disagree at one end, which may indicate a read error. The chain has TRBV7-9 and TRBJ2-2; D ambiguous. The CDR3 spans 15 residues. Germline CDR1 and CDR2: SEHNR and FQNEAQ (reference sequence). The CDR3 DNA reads TGTGCCAGCAGCTTGGTAGCTACAAACACCTGGGAGCTGTTTTTT. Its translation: CASSLVATNTWELFF. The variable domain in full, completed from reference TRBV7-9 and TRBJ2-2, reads DTGVSQNPRHKITKRGQNVTFRCDPISEHNRLYWYRQTLGQGPEFLTYFQNEAQLEKSRLLSDRFSAERPKGSFSTLEIQRTEQGDSAMYLCASSLVATNTWELFFGEGSRLTVL.

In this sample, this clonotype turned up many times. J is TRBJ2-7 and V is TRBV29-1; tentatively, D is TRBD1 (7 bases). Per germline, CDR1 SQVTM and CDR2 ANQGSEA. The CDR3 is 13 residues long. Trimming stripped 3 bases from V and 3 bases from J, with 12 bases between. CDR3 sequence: CSVDQGGRYEQYF. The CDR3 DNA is TGCAGCGTTGATCAGGGGGGCCGCTACGAGCAGTACTTC.

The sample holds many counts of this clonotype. CDR3 in amino acids: CASSVEVGWGPNNEQFF. CDR3 in DNA: TGTGCCAGCAGCGTAGAAGTGGGTTGGGGCCCTAACAATGAGCAGTTCTTC. J is TRBJ2-1 and V is TRBV9; maybe TRBD1 (5 bases). The CDR3 is 17 amino acids. Germline V gene sequence: CDR1 SGDLS, CDR2 YYNGEE. The ends were cut back, 0 bases at V and 5 bases at J, with 18 bases in the middle.

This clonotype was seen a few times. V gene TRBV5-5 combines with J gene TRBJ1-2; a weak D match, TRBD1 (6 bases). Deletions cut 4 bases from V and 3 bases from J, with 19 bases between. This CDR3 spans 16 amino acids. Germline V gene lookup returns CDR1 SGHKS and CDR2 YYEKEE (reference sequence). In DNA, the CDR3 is TGTGCCAGCAGCCCAACCACGGGGGCAGGGCACTATGGCTACACCTTC. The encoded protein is CASSPTTGAGHYGYTF.

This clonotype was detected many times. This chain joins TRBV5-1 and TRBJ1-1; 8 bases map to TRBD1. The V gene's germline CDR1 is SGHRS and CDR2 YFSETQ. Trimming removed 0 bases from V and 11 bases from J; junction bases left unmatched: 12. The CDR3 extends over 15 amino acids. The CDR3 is CASSLAGGGRGRAFF. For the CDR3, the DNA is TGCGCCAGCAGCTTGGCTGGAGGGGGCAGGGGGCGGGCTTTCTTT.

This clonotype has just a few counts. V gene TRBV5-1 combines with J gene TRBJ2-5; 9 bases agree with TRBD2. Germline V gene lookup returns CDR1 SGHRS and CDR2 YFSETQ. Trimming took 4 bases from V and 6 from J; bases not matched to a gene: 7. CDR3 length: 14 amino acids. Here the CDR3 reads CASSPGTSRKTQYF. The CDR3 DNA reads TGCGCCAGCAGCCCCGGGACTAGCAGAAAGACCCAGTACTTC.

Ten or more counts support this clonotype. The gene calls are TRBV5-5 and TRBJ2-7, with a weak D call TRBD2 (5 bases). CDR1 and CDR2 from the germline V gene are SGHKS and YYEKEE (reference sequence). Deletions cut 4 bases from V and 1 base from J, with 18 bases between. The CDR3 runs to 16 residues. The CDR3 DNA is TGTGCCAGCAGCCCACCCCCCGGGGAAGGATCCTACGAGCAGTACTTC. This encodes CASSPPPGEGSYEQYF.